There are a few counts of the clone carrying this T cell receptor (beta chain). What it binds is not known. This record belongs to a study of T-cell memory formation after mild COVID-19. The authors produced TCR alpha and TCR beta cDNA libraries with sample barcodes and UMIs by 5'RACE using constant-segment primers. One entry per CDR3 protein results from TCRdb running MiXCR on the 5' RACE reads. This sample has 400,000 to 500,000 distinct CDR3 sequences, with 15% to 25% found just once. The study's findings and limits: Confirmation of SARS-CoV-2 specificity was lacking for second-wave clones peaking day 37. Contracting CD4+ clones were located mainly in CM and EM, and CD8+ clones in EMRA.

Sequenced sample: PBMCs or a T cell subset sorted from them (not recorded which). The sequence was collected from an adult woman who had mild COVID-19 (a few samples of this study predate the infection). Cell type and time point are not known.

CDR3 bases: TGTGCCACCTTTGCCTCAGGGGCGAGCACAGATACGCAGTATTTT. Amino acids: CATFASGASTDTQYF. The chain recombines TRBV2 with TRBJ2-3; possible D gene TRBD1, 6 bases. Germline values: CDR1 SNHLY, CDR2 FYNNEI. This CDR3 has 15 residues. The ends were cut back, 10 bases at V and 0 bases at J, with 17 bases in the middle.